A selection of T cell receptor beta chains follows, all from one sample in a study of identical twins. TCRdb re-analysed the 5' RACE reads in MiXCR, keeping a single row per CDR3 protein. The sample shows 200,000 to 250,000 distinct CDR3 sequences, 10% to 15% of them seen only once. These data also featured in a second study, about yellow fever vaccine responses in identical twins.

Sequenced sample: memory (CD45RO+) T cells sorted from blood. Receptors originate from a woman aged 18-35 years in good health. CDR3s include the opening cysteine and the closing phenylalanine or tryptophan. Fields, in order: CDR3 DNA, CDR3 protein, D gene, J gene, clone size, V gene. A D gene is named only where the DNA matches it firmly. Size is stated for part of the rows, as once, few or many counts, or as a class when the clone is expanded.

TGTGCCAGCAGCTTAGCTGAGGGCTTCGCGGGCGAGCAGTTCTTC | CASSLAEGFAGEQFF | NA | TRBJ2-1 | NA | TRBV7-8
TGCGCCAGCAGCCATACCGGGACAGGGGGTGGGCAGTACTTC | CASSHTGTGGGQYF | TRBD1 | TRBJ2-7 | few | TRBV4-3
TGTGCCAGCAGCTTAGGCCGTCTCTCTGGGGCCAACGTCCTGACTTTC | CASSLGRLSGANVLTF | NA | TRBJ2-6 | NA | TRBV11-2
TGTGCCAGCAGTTTTGCTAGCGGGATAACCGGGGAGCTGTTTTTT | CASSFASGITGELFF | TRBD2 | TRBJ2-2 | few | TRBV27
TGCAGCGTCGAGACAGGGGAGAGGACTGAAGCTTTCTTT | CSVETGERTEAFF | TRBD1 | TRBJ1-1 | many | TRBV29-1
TGTGCCAGCACCAGCGGGACAAAGAGGGAAAAACTGTTTTTT | CASTSGTKREKLFF | NA | TRBJ1-4 | many | TRBV6-2/TRBV6-3
TGTGCCAGCAGCCGACCCGGGTTAGAGACCCAGTACTTC | CASSRPGLETQYF | NA | TRBJ2-5 | few | TRBV7-2
TGTGCCAGCAGTTTGGGGACAGGGAGAGAAAAACTGTTTTTT | CASSLGTGREKLFF | TRBD1 | TRBJ1-4 | few | TRBV12-3/TRBV12-4
TGCAGTGCTGAATGGCCCGGGTGGGGCACAGATACGCAGTATTTT | CSAEWPGWGTDTQYF | NA | TRBJ2-3 | few | TRBV20-1
TGTGCCAGCAGCCCCGGCGCTCCTGGGGAGCTGTTTTTT | CASSPGAPGELFF | NA | TRBJ2-2 | few | TRBV2
TGTGCCAGCACCGCAAACGGCTATACGCAGTATTTT | CASTANGYTQYF | NA | TRBJ2-3 | few | TRBV6-1
TGTGCCAGCAGTGAAGTAGCTAACTATGGCTACACCTTC | CASSEVANYGYTF | NA | TRBJ1-2 | few | TRBV2
TGTGCCAGCAGTGAGGGACAGATCTACGAGCAGTACTTC | CASSEGQIYEQYF | TRBD1 | TRBJ2-7 | few | TRBV28
TGTGCCAGCTTCTCCGGGAATTCTGGAAACACCATATATTTT | CASFSGNSGNTIYF | NA | TRBJ1-3 | few | TRBV18
TGTGCCAGCACGCAGTCTGGGGCCAACGTCCTGACTTTC | CASTQSGANVLTF | NA | TRBJ2-6 | many | TRBV7-9
TGTGCCAGCAAGAGACAGGTGGGGGCCCTCACAGATACGCAGTATTTT | CASKRQVGALTDTQYF | NA | TRBJ2-3 | many | TRBV12-3/TRBV12-4
TGTGCCAGCAGCTATGGGGGGGCGGGAGCCTACGAGCAGTACTTC | CASSYGGAGAYEQYF | NA | TRBJ2-7 | few | TRBV7-2
TGTGCCACCAGTGGGCGGGAGGCTCGGAATGAGCAGTTCTTC | CATSGREARNEQFF | TRBD2 | TRBJ2-1 | many | TRBV24-1
TGTGCCAGCAGCCGTCGATTTGGCGCGGGGGAGTACAATGAGCAGTTCTTC | CASSRRFGAGEYNEQFF | TRBD2 | TRBJ2-1 | few | TRBV7-2
TGCAGCGTTGAGACAGGGGGTAGCACAGATACGCAGTATTTT | CSVETGGSTDTQYF | TRBD1 | TRBJ2-3 | NA | TRBV29-1
TGTGCCAGTTATAGCGGCTACGAGCAGTACTTC | CASYSGYEQYF | NA | TRBJ2-7 | few | TRBV6-2/TRBV6-3
TGTGCCAGCAGGCCGGGGGCGCAAGAGACCCAGTACTTC | CASRPGAQETQYF | NA | TRBJ2-5 | NA | TRBV7-8
TGTGCCAGCAGCTTGCCGGCAGGGAAGAGAGGCAATCAGCCCCAGCATTTT | CASSLPAGKRGNQPQHF | NA | TRBJ1-5 | few | TRBV5-7
TGTGCCAGCAGTGCACCCCTTTACGAGCAGTACTTC | CASSAPLYEQYF | NA | TRBJ2-7 | NA | TRBV28
TGCGCCAGCAGCTTGGGGGAAGGAGGGACGGGAACCTCTGGGGCCAACGTCCTGACTTTC | CASSLGEGGTGTSGANVLTF | NA | TRBJ2-6 | NA | TRBV5-1
TGTGCCAGCAGCTTACAGAACTATGGCTACACCTTC | CASSLQNYGYTF | NA | TRBJ1-2 | few | TRBV5-6
TGCGCCAGCAGCCAAGAGCTCGGCAGGGAGACCCAGTACTTC | CASSQELGRETQYF | NA | TRBJ2-5 | NA | TRBV4-3
TGCAGCGCAATCCTGGAGGACAGGGTCCATGACGAGCAGTACTTC | CSAILEDRVHDEQYF | TRBD1 | TRBJ2-7 | NA | TRBV29-1
TGTGCCAGCAGCTTGTCTCCCGCCATGAACACTGAAGCTTTCTTT | CASSLSPAMNTEAFF | NA | TRBJ1-1 | few | TRBV5-5
TGTGCCAGCAGTTTAAGGGGCACCGGGGAGCTGTTTTTT | CASSLRGTGELFF | NA | TRBJ2-2 | many | TRBV7-9
TGCGCCAGCAGCTTGCCAGGCGGTAACACCGGGGAGCTGTTTTTT | CASSLPGGNTGELFF | NA | TRBJ2-2 | few | TRBV5-1
TGTGCCAGCAGCGGGACAGTTTTCGGAGATACGCAGTATTTT | CASSGTVFGDTQYF | TRBD1 | TRBJ2-3 | NA | TRBV11-2
TGCAGTGCTAGGGACGCAGATACGCAGTATTTT | CSARDADTQYF | NA | TRBJ2-3 | few | TRBV20-1
TGTGCCAGCAGTCGAACAGGGAGCTACGAGCAGTACTTC | CASSRTGSYEQYF | NA | TRBJ2-7 | many | TRBV2
TGTGCCAGCGGGACTAGCGGTGTATACGAGCAGTACTTC | CASGTSGVYEQYF | TRBD2 | TRBJ2-7 | few | TRBV12-3/TRBV12-4
TGCGCCAGCAGCTTGGACAGGGAAGTGGTGTACTTC | CASSLDREVVYF | NA | TRBJ2-7 | few | TRBV5-1
TGTGCCAGCAGTGGCAGTGGTCAGGGGCGGTATGAGCAGTTCTTC | CASSGSGQGRYEQFF | NA | TRBJ2-1 | NA | TRBV28
TGTGCCTGGAGACTCTTCACGAACACCGGGGAGCTGTTTTTT | CAWRLFTNTGELFF | NA | TRBJ2-2 | NA | TRBV30
TGTGCCAGCAGCGAGACTAGCGGGGGGCCCAGCTCCTACGAGCAGTACTTC | CASSETSGGPSSYEQYF | TRBD2 | TRBJ2-7 | many | TRBV2
TGTGCCAGCAGCCCATTCGGGGCGGTACAAACAGATACGCAGTATTTT | CASSPFGAVQTDTQYF | NA | TRBJ2-3 | NA | TRBV3-1
TGTGCCAGCAGTCGAGCGGGGGGAAGCACAGATACGCAGTATTTT | CASSRAGGSTDTQYF | TRBD2 | TRBJ2-3 | few | TRBV6-4
TGTGCCAGCAGTCCTGGGCAGGGGTCGGGCGGGGAGCTGTTTTTT | CASSPGQGSGGELFF | NA | TRBJ2-2 | few | TRBV28
TGCAGTGCTAGCGGCCAGACAGGCACAGATACGCAGTATTTT | CSASGQTGTDTQYF | NA | TRBJ2-3 | many | TRBV20-1
TGTGCCAGCAGACTCGGGACGGGTCCCAACTATGGCTACACCTTC | CASRLGTGPNYGYTF | NA | TRBJ1-2 | NA | TRBV4-2
TGCGCCAGCAGCCAATTGACAGGGTCTGAGCAGTTCTTC | CASSQLTGSEQFF | TRBD1 | TRBJ2-1 | NA | TRBV4-3
TGTGCCAGCAGCCACACAGATACGCAGTATTTT | CASSHTDTQYF | NA | TRBJ2-3 | many | TRBV3-1
TGCGCCAGCAGCCAAGATGTCGGCGATTACGAGCAGTACTTC | CASSQDVGDYEQYF | NA | TRBJ2-7 | NA | TRBV4-3
TGTGCCAGCAGTCAGGGTGGAAACACCATATATTTT | CASSQGGNTIYF | NA | TRBJ1-3 | many | TRBV6-5
TGTGCCAGCAGCTTATATGGCTCCCATGAGCAGTTCTTC | CASSLYGSHEQFF | NA | TRBJ2-1 | NA | TRBV11-3
TGTGCCAGCAGCGATTGGTCGACTAGCGGGAGGGCCCTTTACTTC | CASSDWSTSGRALYF | TRBD2 | TRBJ2-7 | NA | TRBV3-1